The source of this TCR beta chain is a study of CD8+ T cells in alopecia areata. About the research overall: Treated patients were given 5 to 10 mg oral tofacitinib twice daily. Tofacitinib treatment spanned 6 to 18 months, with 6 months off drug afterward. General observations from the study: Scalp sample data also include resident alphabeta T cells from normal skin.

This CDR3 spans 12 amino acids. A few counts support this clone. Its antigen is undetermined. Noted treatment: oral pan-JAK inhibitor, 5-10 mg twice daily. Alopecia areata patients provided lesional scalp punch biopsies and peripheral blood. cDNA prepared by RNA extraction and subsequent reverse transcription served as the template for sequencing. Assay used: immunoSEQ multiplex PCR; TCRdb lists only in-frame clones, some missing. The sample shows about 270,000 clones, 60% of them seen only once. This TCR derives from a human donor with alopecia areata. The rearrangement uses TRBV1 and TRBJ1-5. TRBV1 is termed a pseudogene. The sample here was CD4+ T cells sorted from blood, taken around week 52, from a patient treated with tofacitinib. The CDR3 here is CTSSELGQPQHF. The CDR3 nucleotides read TGCACCAGCAGCGAGCTCGGTCAGCCCCAGCATTTT.